These T cell receptor beta chains were read from a single sample in a study of PD-1 blockade in mismatch repair-deficient tumors. Clones were read by immunoSEQ multiplex PCR, and TCRdb kept only the in-frame ones, dropping some. In the table there are 76,000 or so clones, approximately 80% of which are singletons. Material: peripheral blood, obtained 44 weeks after starting pembrolizumab. All receptors come from an adult with mismatch repair-deficient cancer. Each CDR3 is given with its conserved first and last residue. Each record gives: J gene, clone size, V gene, D gene, CDR3 DNA, CDR3 protein. The D gene is left open where the match is weak. A clone size is listed for some rows: how often the clone was seen (once, few, many), or a class if it is expanded.

>TRBJ2-4|once|TRBV28|-
TGTGCCAGCAGTTTGGTGGAGAACATTCAGTACTTC
CASSLVENIQYF
>TRBJ2-5|-|TRBV7-6|TRBD1
TGTGCCAGCAGCTTAACTAGGACAGGGGTGAAGACCCAGTACTTC
CASSLTRTGVKTQYF
>TRBJ2-7|-|TRBV6-1|-
TGTGCCAGCAGCTGGGACACGGACTACGAGCAGTACTTC
CASSWDTDYEQYF
>TRBJ1-2|-|TRBV27|-
TGTGCCAGCAGTTTGGGGGGGTCCAGGGGTGGCTACACCTTC
CASSLGGSRGGYTF
>TRBJ1-5|-|TRBV7-9|-
TGTGCCAGCAGCTTAGCGCTGGGAGCCGGGTTTAGCAATCAGCCCCAGCATTTT
CASSLALGAGFSNQPQHF
>TRBJ2-3|-|TRBV19|TRBD2
TGTGCCAGTAGTATGGTTGGACAGCGGGAGGGCACAGATACGCAGTATTTT
CASSMVGQREGTDTQYF
>TRBJ2-1|-|TRBV11-2|-
TGTGCCAGCAGCTTGGGACTCTTCCGGAATGAGCAGTTCTTC
CASSLGLFRNEQFF
>TRBJ1-1|-|TRBV30|-
TGTGCCTGGAGGGGAGTGAACACTGAAGCTTTCTTT
CAWRGVNTEAFF
>TRBJ2-1|-|TRBV27|TRBD2
TGTGCCAGCAGTTTAAGTCTAGCGGGCAATGAGCAGTTCTTC
CASSLSLAGNEQFF
>TRBJ2-6|-|TRBV5-1|-
TGCGCCAGCAGGCGGGACTTGAGCTCTGGGGCCAACGTCCTGACTTTC
CASRRDLSSGANVLTF